The entry below gives a single T cell receptor (beta chain) sequence along with its context. Which antigen it targets is not known. No much larger clone exists at a distance of one base, and base qualities are not known. Dithiothreitol, EDTA incubations and collagenase D digestion were used to isolate intraepithelial and lamina propria lymphocytes from graft specimens. Serial intestinal graft biopsy specimens collected up to 600 days after transplant underwent bulk TCR-beta sequencing. Libraries were prepared through the immunoSEQ multiplex PCR assay. For most patients, genomic DNA was subjected to high-throughput TCR-beta CDR3 sequencing by Adaptive Biotechnologies. The original pipeline was this. TCR sequencing data for roughly 18 patients were retrieved from Adaptive's ImmunoSEQ software; a few other patients were processed with MiXCR and VDJtools. CDR3 nucleotide sequences shared between donor and recipient were removed because the origin of such sequences could not be assigned. Alloreactive clones required at least 2-fold expansion over unstimulated cells and minimum CFSE-low frequency of 0.002% (template counts) or 0.001% (read counts). Mappable clones were those detected in sequenced pre-transplant spleen, lymph node, or MLR CFSE-low populations of the donor or recipient. The cumulative frequency of alloreactive clones was calculated as a percentage of all sequences, weighted by copy number. What TCRdb holds here is the immuneACCESS table cut down to in-frame rearrangements. Part of the clones is not present; checked against another copy, under half of the missing clones reflect an unresolved V gene, and the others are unexplained. That table supplies the V and J calls and clone size; D and trimming were determined from the DNA. Within this sample are 15,000 to 17,000 clones, with about 74% of them counted one time only. Of the sample, 3% to 4.5% falls within the top ten clones.

These data originate in a study of graft-versus-host responses after intestinal transplantation (dated by TCRdb to the early 2020s). Concerning the study at large: The transplants that recipients received were multivisceral, liver-intestinal, or isolated intestinal. Every recipient was given anti-thymocyte globulin induction, followed by 2 to 3 years of maintenance tacrolimus and steroids. After intestinal transplantation, graft-versus-host and host-versus-graft alloreactive T cell clones in the graft, circulation and bone marrow were tracked using bulk TCR-beta CDR3 sequencing. Alloreactive clones were identified by sequencing pre-transplant mixed lymphocyte reaction products and comparing them with unstimulated pre-transplant donor and recipient T cells. The cohort enrolled around 25 intestinal transplant recipients including one retransplant, and a few patients lacking pretransplant specimens were excluded. Donor T cell macrochimerism was defined as a peak of at least 4% donor T cells among recipient peripheral blood mononuclear cells. Instead of going to the commercial service, samples from a few later patients were sequenced in-house on an Illumina MiSeq and processed with MiXCR.

The study at large found these results: GvH clones were detected in recipient bone marrow, and some appeared earlier in ileal mucosa or blood, consistent with an intestinal mucosal origin. The relatively low number and heterogeneity of intestinal transplant patients limited the conclusions. Early after transplant, peak levels of circulating GvH clones were associated with declines in HvG clones. In the allografts of patients with donor T cell macrochimerism, GvH to HvG T cell clonal ratios were high.

This specimen consisted of ileum tissue, obtained 14 days after transplant. The TCR comes from a human patient who received an intestinal transplant, so some T cells may come from the graft donor.

The CDR3 corresponds to CASSFRVHGASPHEQYF. The sequenced DNA: TGTGCCAGCAGCTTTCGAGTGCACGGGGCCTCTCCCCACGAGCAGTACTTC. The chain links TRBV5-8 with TRBJ2-7; the D gene cannot be resolved beyond TRBD1 or TRBD2, each matching 5 bases. V is pared back by 2 bases and J by 5 bases, with 23 bases lying between the germline termini. Including cysteine and phenylalanine, the CDR3 has 17 amino acids. Only CDR3 DNA is held: 51 bases, read in frame from base 1. Taken from the germline V gene, the CDR1 and CDR2 loops are SGHTS and YDEGEE.